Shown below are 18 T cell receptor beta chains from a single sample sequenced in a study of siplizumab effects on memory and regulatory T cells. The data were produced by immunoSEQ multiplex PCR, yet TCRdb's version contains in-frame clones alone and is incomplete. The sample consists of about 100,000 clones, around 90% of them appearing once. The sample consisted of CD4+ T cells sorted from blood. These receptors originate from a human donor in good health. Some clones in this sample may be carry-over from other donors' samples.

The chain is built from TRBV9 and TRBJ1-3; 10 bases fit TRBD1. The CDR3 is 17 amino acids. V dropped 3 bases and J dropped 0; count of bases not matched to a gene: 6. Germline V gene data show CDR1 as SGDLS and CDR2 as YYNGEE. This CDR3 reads CASSAGQGESSGNTIYF. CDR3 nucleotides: TGTGCCAGCAGCGCCGGACAGGGGGAAAGCTCTGGAAACACCATATATTTT.

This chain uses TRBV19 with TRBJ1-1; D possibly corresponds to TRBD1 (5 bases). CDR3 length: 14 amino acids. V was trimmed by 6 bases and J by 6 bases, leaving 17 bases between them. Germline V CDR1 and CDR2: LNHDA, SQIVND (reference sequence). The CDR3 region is CASSVSGAASEAFF. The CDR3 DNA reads TGTGCCAGTAGCGTAAGCGGGGCCGCTTCTGAAGCTTTCTTT.

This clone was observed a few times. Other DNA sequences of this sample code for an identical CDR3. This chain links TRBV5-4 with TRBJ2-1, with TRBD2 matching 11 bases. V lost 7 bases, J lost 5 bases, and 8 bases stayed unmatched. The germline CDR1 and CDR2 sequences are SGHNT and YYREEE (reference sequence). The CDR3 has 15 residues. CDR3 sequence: CASSLGTSGNNEQFF. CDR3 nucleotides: TGTGCCAGCTCTTTAGGGACTAGCGGAAACAATGAGCAGTTCTTC. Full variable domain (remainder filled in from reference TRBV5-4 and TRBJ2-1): ETGVTQSPTHLIKTRGQQVTLRCSSQSGHNTVSWYQQALGQGPQFIFQYYREEENGRGNFPPRFSGLQFPNYSSELNVNALELDDSALYLCASSLGTSGNNEQFFGPGTRLTVL.

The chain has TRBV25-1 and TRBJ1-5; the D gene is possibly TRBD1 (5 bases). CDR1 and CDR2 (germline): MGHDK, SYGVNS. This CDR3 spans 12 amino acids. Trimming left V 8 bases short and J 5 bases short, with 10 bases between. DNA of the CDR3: TGTGCCAGCCGGGACGGCGATCAGCCCCAGCATTTT. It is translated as CASRDGDQPQHF.

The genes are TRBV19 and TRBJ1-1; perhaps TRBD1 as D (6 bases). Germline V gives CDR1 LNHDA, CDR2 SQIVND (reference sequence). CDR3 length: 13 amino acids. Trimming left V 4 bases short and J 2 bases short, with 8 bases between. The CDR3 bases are TGTGCCAGTAGTAAACAGGGAAACACTGAAGCTTTCTTT. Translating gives CASSKQGNTEAFF.

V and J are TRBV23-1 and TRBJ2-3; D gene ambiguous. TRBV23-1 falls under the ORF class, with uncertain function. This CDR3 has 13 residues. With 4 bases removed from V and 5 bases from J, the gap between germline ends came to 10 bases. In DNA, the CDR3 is TGCGCCAGCAGTCCGACGACTGGAGATACGCAGTATTTT. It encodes CASSPTTGDTQYF.

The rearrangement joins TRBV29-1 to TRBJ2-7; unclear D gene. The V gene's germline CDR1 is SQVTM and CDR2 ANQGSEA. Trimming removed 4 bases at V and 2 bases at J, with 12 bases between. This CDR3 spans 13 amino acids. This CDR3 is CSVGQDGTYEQYF. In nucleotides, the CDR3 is TGCAGCGTTGGGCAGGACGGTACCTACGAGCAGTACTTC.

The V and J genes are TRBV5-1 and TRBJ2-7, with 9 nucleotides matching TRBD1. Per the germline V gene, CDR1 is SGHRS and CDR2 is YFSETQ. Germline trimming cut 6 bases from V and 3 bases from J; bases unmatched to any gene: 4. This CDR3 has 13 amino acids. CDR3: CASNLDRGYEQYF. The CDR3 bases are TGCGCCAGCAACCTGGACAGGGGCTACGAGCAGTACTTC.

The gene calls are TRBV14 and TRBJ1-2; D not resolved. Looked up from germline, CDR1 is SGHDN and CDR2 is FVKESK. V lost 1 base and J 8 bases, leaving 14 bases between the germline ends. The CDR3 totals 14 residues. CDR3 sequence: CASSQGSGYLGYTF. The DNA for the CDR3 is TGTGCCAGCAGCCAAGGGAGCGGGTATTTGGGCTACACCTTC.

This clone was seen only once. CDR3 nucleotide sequence: TGTGCCAGCAATTCACACGGGGTCCTGAACACTGAAGCTTTCTTT. Its protein product is CASNSHGVLNTEAFF. This chain links TRBV11-2 with TRBJ1-1; D remains ambiguous. Germline assignment: CDR1 SGHAT and CDR2 FQNNGV. This CDR3 contains 15 residues. V shed 7 bases and J shed 0 bases, with 15 bases lying between them.

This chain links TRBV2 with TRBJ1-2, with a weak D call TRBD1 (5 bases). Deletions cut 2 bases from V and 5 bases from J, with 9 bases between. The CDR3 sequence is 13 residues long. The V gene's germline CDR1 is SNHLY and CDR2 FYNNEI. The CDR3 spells CASSERGRYGYTF. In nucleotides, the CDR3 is TGTGCCAGCAGTGAAAGGGGTCGTTATGGCTACACCTTC. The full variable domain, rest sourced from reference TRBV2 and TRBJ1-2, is EPEVTQTPSHQVTQMGQEVILRCVPISNHLYFYWYRQILGQKVEFLVSFYNNEISEKSEIFDDQFSVERPDGSNFTLKIRSTKLEDSAMYFCASSERGRYGYTFGSGTRLTVV.

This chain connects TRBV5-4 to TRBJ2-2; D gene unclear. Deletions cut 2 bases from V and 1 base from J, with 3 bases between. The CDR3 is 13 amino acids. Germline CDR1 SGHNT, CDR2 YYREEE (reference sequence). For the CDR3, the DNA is TGTGCCAGCAGCTTCTGGAACACCGGGGAGCTGTTTTTT. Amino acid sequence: CASSFWNTGELFF.

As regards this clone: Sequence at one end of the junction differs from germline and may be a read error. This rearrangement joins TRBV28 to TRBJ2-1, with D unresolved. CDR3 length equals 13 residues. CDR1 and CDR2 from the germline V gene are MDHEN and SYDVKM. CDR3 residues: CASSLGSFNEQFF. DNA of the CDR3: TGTGCCAGCAGTTTAGGATCCTTCAATGAGCAGTTCTTC.

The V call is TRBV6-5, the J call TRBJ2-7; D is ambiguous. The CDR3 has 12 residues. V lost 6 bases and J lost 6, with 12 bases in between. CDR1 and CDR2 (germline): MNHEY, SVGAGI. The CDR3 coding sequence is TGTGCCAGCAGCTACGACTCCATCGAGCAGTACTTC. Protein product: CASSYDSIEQYF.

The CDR3 spells CASSQGTSGRETQYF. The CDR3 nucleotides are TGCGCCAGCAGCCAAGGGACTAGCGGGAGGGAGACCCAGTACTTC. The chain has TRBV5-1 and TRBJ2-5; 15 bases are a match to TRBD2. Germline trimming cut 4 bases from V and 5 bases from J; bases unmatched to any gene: 3. In germline, CDR1 is SGHRS, CDR2 YFSETQ. The CDR3 runs to 15 residues.

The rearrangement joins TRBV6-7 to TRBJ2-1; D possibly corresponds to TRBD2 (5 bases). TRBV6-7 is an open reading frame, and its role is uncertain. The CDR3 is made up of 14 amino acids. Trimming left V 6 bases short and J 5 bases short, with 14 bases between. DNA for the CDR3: TGTGCCAGCAGGGACTTTAGTGCCCACAATGAGCAGTTCTTC. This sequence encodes CASRDFSAHNEQFF.

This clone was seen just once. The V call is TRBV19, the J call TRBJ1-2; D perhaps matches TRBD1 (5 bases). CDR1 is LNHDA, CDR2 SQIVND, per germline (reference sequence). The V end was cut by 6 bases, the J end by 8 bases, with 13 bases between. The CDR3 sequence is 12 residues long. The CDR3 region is CASSNHQGGYTF. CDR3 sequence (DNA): TGTGCCAGTAGCAACCACCAGGGCGGCTACACCTTC. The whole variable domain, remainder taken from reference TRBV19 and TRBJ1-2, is DGGITQSPKYLFRKEGQNVTLSCEQNLNHDAMYWYRQDPGQGLRLIYYSQIVNDFQKGDIAEGYSVSREKKESFPLTVTSAQKNPTAFYLCASSNHQGGYTFGSGTRLTVV.

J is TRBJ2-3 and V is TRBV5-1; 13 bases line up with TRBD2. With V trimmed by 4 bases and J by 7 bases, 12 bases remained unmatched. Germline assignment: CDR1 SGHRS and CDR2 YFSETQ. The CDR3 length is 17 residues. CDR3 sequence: CASSPHRTSGSTYTQYF. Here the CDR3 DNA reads TGCGCCAGCAGCCCTCATAGGACTAGCGGGAGCACTTATACGCAGTATTTT.